The clone carrying this T cell receptor beta chain was recorded a few times. The antigen is not known. The entry originates in a study of cytomegalovirus exposure and HLA in healthy donors. Findings and caveats of the study: In most subjects, TCR beta sequences reportedly gave accurate predictions of HLA-A and HLA-B alleles.

PCR used 60 Vbeta primers and 13 Jbeta primers. Under the authors' procedure: In a later analysis, around 10 million of tens of millions of unique beta chains occurred in at least two donors. Some clones are missing from TCRdb's copy, which holds only in-frame ones; the method was immunoSEQ multiplex PCR. V, J and clone size derive from that table, while D and trimming were established from the DNA sequence. Of 100,000 to 150,000 clones listed, around 77% were seen once; the top ten hold 13%. After removal of 4 bases from V and 2 bases from J, the junction contained 5 bases not matched to a gene. Germline V gene lookup returns CDR1 MDHEN and CDR2 SYDVKM. The CDR3 length is 16 residues.

This TCR was recovered from a woman aged 40 to 50 in good health and CMV-seropositive. The chain links TRBV28 to TRBJ2-5, with TRBD2 identical over 12 bases. Sequencing was done on a sample of PBMCs. CDR3 DNA: TGTGCCAGCAGTTCACCCGGGACTAGCGGGCAAGAGACCCAGTACTTC. Translated, it gives CASSSPGTSGQETQYF.